What follows are 23 T cell receptor beta chains derived from one specimen sequenced in a study of T cell changes during pregnancy in multiple sclerosis. TCRdb's copy holds only in-frame clones and misses some; the assay was immunoSEQ multiplex PCR. The sample contains 50,000 or so clones, 93% of which appear only once. This material consisted of CD8+ T cells from peripheral blood mononuclear cells, taken after pregnancy. The receptor set was obtained from a female donor with multiple sclerosis, enrolled in a pregnancy study.

The DNA for the CDR3 is TGTGCCAGCAGCTTAATGGCGGGGGGGCCCACAGATACGCAGTATTTT. Its translation is CASSLMAGGPTDTQYF. The chain combines TRBV7-3 with TRBJ2-3; 9 bases are a match to TRBD2. In germline, CDR1 is SGHTA, CDR2 FQGTGA. J lost 2 bases, V lost 1 base, and 4 bases had no gene match. CDR3 size: 16 residues.

J is TRBJ2-1 and V is TRBV19; D remains unclear. The germline V gene encodes CDR1 LNHDA and CDR2 SQIVND (reference sequence). Trimming cost V 1 base and J 0 bases, with 7 bases left between them. This CDR3 spans 15 amino acids. CDR3 DNA: TGTGCCAGTAGTATAGCGGTTAGCTCCTACAATGAGCAGTTCTTC. It is translated as CASSIAVSSYNEQFF.

The V gene is TRBV10-3, the J gene TRBJ1-6, with TRBD1 matching over 9 bases. V was clipped by 8 bases and J by 10 bases; unmatched bases: 3. The CDR3 has 12 amino acids. CDR1 ENHRY and CDR2 SYGVKD come from the germline V gene. CDR3 residues: CAISTGGSPLHF. The CDR3 DNA reads TGTGCCATCTCGACAGGGGGGTCACCCCTCCACTTT.

The chain links TRBV29-1 to TRBJ1-2; D call uncertain. Looked up from germline, CDR1 is SQVTM and CDR2 is ANQGSEA. Trimming removed 6 bases from V and 3 bases from J, with 11 bases in between. The CDR3 extends over 12 amino acids. CDR3 sequence reads: CSVKHADYGYTF. The CDR3 DNA follows: TGCAGCGTGAAACACGCGGACTATGGCTACACCTTC.

The chain employs TRBV19 and TRBJ2-2, with TRBD1 matching 7 bases. V trimming: 4 bases; J trimming: 4 bases; junction bases outside the gene matches: 3. Germline loops: CDR1 LNHDA, CDR2 SQIVND (reference sequence). The CDR3 covers 14 residues. The DNA of the CDR3 is TGTGCCAGTAGTACCGGGACAGCCACCGGGGAGCTGTTTTTT. This codes for CASSTGTATGELFF. Using reference TRBV19 and TRBJ2-2 for the parts outside the CDR3, the full variable domain is DGGITQSPKYLFRKEGQNVTLSCEQNLNHDAMYWYRQDPGQGLRLIYYSQIVNDFQKGDIAEGYSVSREKKESFPLTVTSAQKNPTAFYLCASSTGTATGELFFGEGSRLTVL.

V is TRBV7-8 and J is TRBJ1-2; tentatively, D is TRBD1 (5 bases). There are 15 residues in the CDR3. The V end lost 1 base, the J end lost 2 bases, and 11 bases lay between the germline ends. CDR1 and CDR2 from the germline V gene are SGHVS and FQNEAQ. The CDR3 sequence is CASSLDRGGNYGYTF. CDR3 nucleotides: TGTGCCAGCAGCTTAGATCGTGGGGGGAACTATGGCTACACCTTC.

V and J are TRBV28 and TRBJ2-1; 7 nucleotides line up with TRBD2. The CDR3 has 12 residues. Germline V gives CDR1 MDHEN, CDR2 SYDVKM. With V trimmed by 3 bases and J by 7 bases, 0 bases remained unmatched. CDR3 amino acids: CASSLGGNEQFF. CDR3 DNA: TGTGCCAGCAGTTTGGGAGGGAATGAGCAGTTCTTC.

This chain uses TRBV27 with TRBJ2-5; perhaps TRBD2 as D (6 bases). Germline CDR1 MNHEY, CDR2 SMNVEV (reference sequence). The V and J ends lost 2 bases and 4 bases respectively, with 17 bases between them. This CDR3 has 16 residues. CDR3 coding DNA: TGTGCCAGCAGTTTAAGGAGGGGTCAGGCGGGAGAGACCCAGTACTTC. Protein product: CASSLRRGQAGETQYF.

The chain has TRBV7-3 and TRBJ2-7, with 7 nucleotides matching TRBD2. Germline V lookup: CDR1 SGHTA, CDR2 FQGTGA. After removal of 5 bases from V and 0 bases from J, the junction contained 7 bases not matched to a gene. The CDR3 contains 15 residues. CDR3 amino acids: CASSHGASGSYEQYF. In DNA form, the CDR3 reads TGTGCCAGCAGCCATGGGGCTAGCGGCTCCTACGAGCAGTACTTC.

The chain couples TRBV6-1 to TRBJ2-1; 8 nucleotides align to TRBD2. V was pared by 5 bases and J by 5 bases, with 8 bases of the junction left unmatched. Per germline, CDR1 MNHNS and CDR2 SASEGT. The CDR3 length is 15 residues. In DNA, the CDR3 is TGTGCCAGCAGTAGATTCCCGGGACTAGACAATGAGCAGTTCTTC. Protein: CASSRFPGLDNEQFF.

The V gene is TRBV4-1, the J gene TRBJ2-7; D perhaps matches TRBD1 (6 bases). Per germline, CDR1 MGHRA and CDR2 YSYEKL. V was trimmed by 0 bases and J by 1 base, leaving 19 bases between them. The CDR3 has 18 residues. As DNA, the CDR3 is TGCGCCAGCAGCCAAGATCCGACAGGACCCGTATTATCCTACGAGCAGTACTTC. Protein product: CASSQDPTGPVLSYEQYF.

This chain links TRBV7-6 with TRBJ1-1; tentatively, D is TRBD1 (5 bases). V lost 2 bases to trimming and J lost 4 bases, with 14 bases between them. The germline gives CDR1 SGHVS, CDR2 FNYEAQ. This CDR3 region has 15 residues. In DNA, the CDR3 is TGTGCCAGCAGCTTAAGCGGCCAGGGAGGCACTGAAGCTTTCTTT. Translating gives CASSLSGQGGTEAFF.

This clone was seen a single time. The V gene is TRBV15, the J gene TRBJ2-7; tentatively, D is TRBD2 (6 bases). The CDR3 is 13 amino acids. Trimming stripped 0 bases from V and 3 bases from J, with 6 bases between. In germline, CDR1 is LNHNV, CDR2 YYDKDF (reference sequence). CDR3 protein: CATSREEGYEQYF. The CDR3 nucleotides are TGTGCCACCAGCAGAGAGGAGGGCTACGAGCAGTACTTC.

The CDR3 sequence: CATGGINTGELFF. As DNA, the CDR3 is TGTGCCACCGGGGGGATAAACACCGGGGAGCTGTTTTTT. The chain links TRBV15 to TRBJ2-2; the D gene is possibly TRBD2 (6 bases). Looked up from germline, CDR1 is LNHNV and CDR2 is YYDKDF (reference sequence). CDR3 length: 13 residues. The V gene lost 8 bases and the J gene lost 2 bases, with 9 bases spanning the gap.

The rearrangement uses TRBV27 and TRBJ1-2; D unclear. Germline assignment: CDR1 MNHEY and CDR2 SMNVEV (reference sequence). With 3 bases removed from V and 3 bases from J, the gap between germline ends came to 11 bases. This CDR3 has 14 residues. For the CDR3, the DNA is TGTGCCAGCAGTTTTCGAGGGAATTACTATGGCTACACCTTC. This sequence encodes CASSFRGNYYGYTF.

This CDR3 is CASSQVERDNEQFF. The CDR3 coding sequence is TGCGCCAGCAGCCAAGTCGAGCGGGACAATGAGCAGTTCTTC. The V call is TRBV4-1, the J call TRBJ2-1, with a tentative D call TRBD2 (6 bases). Trimming took off 1 base at V and 5 bases at J, with 9 bases between the two ends. Germline V lookup: CDR1 MGHRA, CDR2 YSYEKL. The CDR3 runs 14 residues.

This rearrangement joins TRBV29-1 to TRBJ1-2; the match to TRBD1 covers 7 bases. Germline CDR1 SQVTM, CDR2 ANQGSEA. The CDR3 runs 16 residues. V was pared by 0 bases and J by 4 bases, with 11 bases of the junction left unmatched. CDR3 sequence reads: CSVEDPLRQGGYGYTF. The CDR3 DNA follows: TGCAGCGTTGAAGATCCCCTGCGACAGGGAGGCTATGGCTACACCTTC.

The genes are TRBV7-6 and TRBJ2-5, with 9 bases matching TRBD2. Matching the DNA end better, TRBJ2-7 makes the J call doubtful. Per the germline V gene, CDR1 is SGHVS and CDR2 is FNYEAQ. This CDR3 contains 14 residues. The CDR3 DNA reads TGTGCCAGCAGCGGGTTAGCGGGAGCCAACGAGCAGTACTTC. Translated, it gives CASSGLAGANEQYF.

This chain uses TRBV11-2 with TRBJ2-7; D might be TRBD1 (6 bases). Germline lookup yields CDR1 SGHAT and CDR2 FQNNGV. This CDR3 contains 18 residues. Trimming took 4 bases from V and 0 from J, leaving 22 bases between them. The CDR3 sequence: CASSSPSGATISSYEQYF. Here the CDR3 DNA reads TGTGCCAGCAGCTCCCCCTCAGGGGCCACGATCAGCTCCTACGAGCAGTACTTC.

The gene calls are TRBV18 and TRBJ2-1, with TRBD1 identical over 8 bases. CDR1 and CDR2 from the germline V gene are KGHSH and LQKENI. The trim removed 3 bases at V and 4 bases at J, leaving 5 bases unmatched. This CDR3 comprises 15 residues. CDR3 amino acids: CASSPRDRPYNEQFF. CDR3 nucleotides: TGTGCCAGCTCACCCCGGGACAGGCCTTACAATGAGCAGTTCTTC.

The chain uses TRBV6-1 and TRBJ1-5; possible D gene TRBD1, 6 bases. V lost 5 bases and J lost 7, with 12 bases in between. The germline V gene encodes CDR1 MNHNS and CDR2 SASEGT. This CDR3 region has 13 residues. CDR3: CASSQGRGQPQHF. CDR3 DNA sequence: TGTGCCAGCAGTCAAGGCAGGGGACAGCCCCAGCATTTT.

The rearrangement joins TRBV10-2 to TRBJ1-6; the match to TRBD1 covers 8 bases. This CDR3 contains 15 residues. The V gene end was trimmed by 1 base and the J gene end by 7 bases; junction bases not matched to a gene: 3. The V gene's germline CDR1 is WSHSY and CDR2 SAAADI. This chain's CDR3 is CASSEWTGSNSPLHF. CDR3 DNA sequence: TGCGCCAGCAGTGAGTGGACAGGGAGCAATTCACCCCTCCACTTT.

This sequence joins TRBV11-1 and TRBJ1-4; D is unclear. With 6 bases removed from V and 0 bases from J, the gap between germline ends came to 11 bases. The length of the CDR3 is 15 residues. CDR1 SGHAT and CDR2 FQDESV come from the germline V gene (reference sequence). CDR3 DNA sequence: TGTGCCAGCAGTTCATGGGAGACAACTAATGAAAAACTGTTTTTT. Protein sequence: CASSSWETTNEKLFF.